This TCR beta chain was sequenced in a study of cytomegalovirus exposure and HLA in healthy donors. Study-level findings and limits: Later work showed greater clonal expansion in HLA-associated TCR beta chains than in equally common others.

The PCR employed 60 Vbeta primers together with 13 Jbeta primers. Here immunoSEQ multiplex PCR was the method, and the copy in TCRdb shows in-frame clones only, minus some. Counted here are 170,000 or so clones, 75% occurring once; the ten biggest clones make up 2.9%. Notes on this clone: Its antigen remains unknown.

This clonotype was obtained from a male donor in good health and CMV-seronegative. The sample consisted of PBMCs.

The CDR3 reads CASSRGFEAFF. The CDR3 DNA is TGTGCCAGCAGCAGGGGTTTCGAAGCTTTCTTT. The chain combines TRBV6-5 with TRBJ1-1; D might be TRBD1 (6 bases). Per the germline V gene, CDR1 is MNHEY and CDR2 is SVGAGI. V lost 6 bases and J lost 8, with 10 bases in between. This CDR3 is 11 amino acids long.